One T cell receptor (beta chain) is described in this entry. Its matching antigen is unknown. This sample is part of a study of response to subunit inactivated influenza vaccine. General observations from the study: With each seasonal influenza vaccination, the authors suggested, few new T cells are recruited.

TCRdb reprocessed the RT-PCR reads with MiXCR, giving one entry per CDR3 protein. Of around 760,000 distinct CDR3 sequences listed, approximately 14% are singletons. This clonotype originated in a man over 45 who received an inactivated influenza vaccine. The sequencing here drew on PBMCs from blood, taken roughly 2 weeks before vaccination.

CDR3 bases: TGTGCCAGCAGTTCGTGGACAGGGGACTCGAGAGGAAACACCATATATTTT. It encodes CASSSWTGDSRGNTIYF. The chain is built from TRBV6-2 or TRBV6-3 and TRBJ1-3; 9 nucleotides line up with TRBD1. V lost 4 bases and J lost 4; bases outside the gene matches: 11. Germline V gives CDR1 MNHEY, CDR2 SVGEGT. This CDR3 is 17 amino acids long.